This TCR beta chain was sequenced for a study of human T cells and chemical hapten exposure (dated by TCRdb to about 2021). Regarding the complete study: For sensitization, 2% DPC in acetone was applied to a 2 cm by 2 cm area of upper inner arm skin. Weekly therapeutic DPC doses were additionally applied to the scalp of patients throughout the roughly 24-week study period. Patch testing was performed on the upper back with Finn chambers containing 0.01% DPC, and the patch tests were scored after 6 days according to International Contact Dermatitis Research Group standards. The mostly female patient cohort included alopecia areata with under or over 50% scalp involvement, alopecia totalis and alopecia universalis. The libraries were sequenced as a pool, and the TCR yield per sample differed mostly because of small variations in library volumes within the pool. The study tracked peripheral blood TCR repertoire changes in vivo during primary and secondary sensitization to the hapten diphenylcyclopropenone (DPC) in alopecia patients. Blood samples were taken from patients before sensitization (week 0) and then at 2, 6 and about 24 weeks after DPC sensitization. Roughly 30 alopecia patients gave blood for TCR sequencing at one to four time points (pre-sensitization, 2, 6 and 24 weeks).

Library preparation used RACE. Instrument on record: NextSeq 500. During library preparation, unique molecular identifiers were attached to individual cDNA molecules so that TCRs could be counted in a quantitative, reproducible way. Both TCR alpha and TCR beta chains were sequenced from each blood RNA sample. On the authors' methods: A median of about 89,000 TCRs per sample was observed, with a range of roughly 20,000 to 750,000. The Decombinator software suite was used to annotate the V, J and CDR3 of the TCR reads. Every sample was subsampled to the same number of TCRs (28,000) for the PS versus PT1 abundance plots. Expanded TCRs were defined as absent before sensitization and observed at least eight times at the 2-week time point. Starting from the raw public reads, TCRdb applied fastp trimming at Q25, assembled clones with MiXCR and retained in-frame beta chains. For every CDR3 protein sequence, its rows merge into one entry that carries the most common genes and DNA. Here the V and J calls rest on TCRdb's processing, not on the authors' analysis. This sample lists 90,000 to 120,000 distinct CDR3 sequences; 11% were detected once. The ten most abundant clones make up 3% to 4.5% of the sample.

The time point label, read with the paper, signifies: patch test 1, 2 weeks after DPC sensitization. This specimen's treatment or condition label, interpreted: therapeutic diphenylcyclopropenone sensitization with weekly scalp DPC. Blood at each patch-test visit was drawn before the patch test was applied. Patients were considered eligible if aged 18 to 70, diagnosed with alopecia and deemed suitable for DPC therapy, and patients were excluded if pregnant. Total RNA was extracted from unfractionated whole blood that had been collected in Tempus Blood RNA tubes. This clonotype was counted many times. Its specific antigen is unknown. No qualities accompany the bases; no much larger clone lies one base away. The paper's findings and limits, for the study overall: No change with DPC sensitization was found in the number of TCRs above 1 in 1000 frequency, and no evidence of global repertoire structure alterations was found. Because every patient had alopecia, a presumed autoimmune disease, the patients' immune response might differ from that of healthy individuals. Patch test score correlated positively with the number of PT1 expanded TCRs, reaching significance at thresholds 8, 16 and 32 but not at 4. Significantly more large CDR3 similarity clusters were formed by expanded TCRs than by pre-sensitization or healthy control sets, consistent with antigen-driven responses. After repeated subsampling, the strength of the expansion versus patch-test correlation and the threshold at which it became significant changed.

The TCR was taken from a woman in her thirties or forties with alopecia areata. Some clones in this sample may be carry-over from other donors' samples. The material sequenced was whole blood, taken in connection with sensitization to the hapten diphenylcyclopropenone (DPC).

The nucleotides are TGTGCCAGCAGCCGGGACAGTGAAGCTTTCTTT. It is translated as CASSRDSEAFF. The rearranged segments are TRBV7-9 and TRBJ1-1, and 7 junction bases match TRBD1. For this chain, trimming is 5 bases at the V end and 7 bases at the J end, and the number of junction bases without a gene match is 1. From the germline V gene (reference sequence), CDR1 is SEHNR and CDR2 is FQNEAQ. From the cysteine up to the phenylalanine, the CDR3 has a length of 11 residues. Kept here is only the CDR3 DNA, which spans 33 bases and is read in frame from base 1.